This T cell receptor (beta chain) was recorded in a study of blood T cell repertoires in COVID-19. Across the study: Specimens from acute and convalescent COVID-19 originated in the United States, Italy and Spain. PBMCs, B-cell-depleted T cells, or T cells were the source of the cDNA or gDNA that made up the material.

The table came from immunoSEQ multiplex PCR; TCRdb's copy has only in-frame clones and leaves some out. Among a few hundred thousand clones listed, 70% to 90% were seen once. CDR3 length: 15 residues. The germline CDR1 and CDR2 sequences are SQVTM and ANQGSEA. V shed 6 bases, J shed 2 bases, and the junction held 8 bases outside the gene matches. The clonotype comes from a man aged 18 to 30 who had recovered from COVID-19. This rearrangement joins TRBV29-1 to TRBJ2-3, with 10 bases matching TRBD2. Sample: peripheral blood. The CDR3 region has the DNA TGCAGCGTAGAACTAGCGGGGACTGACACAGATACGCAGTATTTT. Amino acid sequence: CSVELAGTDTDTQYF.